The 18 T cell receptor beta chains listed next were all sequenced from one sample in a study of control samples from healthy donors and cancer patients. Profiled with immunoSEQ multiplex PCR; TCRdb holds only in-frame clones, not every one. The table has about 140,000 clones, approximately 91% seen once. The sample was blood. These receptors were collected from a man younger than 40 in good health.

V gene TRBV9 combines with J gene TRBJ1-1; no reliable D call. V was cut by 1 base and J by 0 bases, with 10 bases left in between. Germline CDR1 is SGDLS and CDR2 is YYNGEE. This CDR3 is built from 15 residues. For the CDR3, the DNA is TGTGCCAGCAGCGTACAGCATCCTATGAACACTGAAGCTTTCTTT. This codes for CASSVQHPMNTEAFF.

V usage is TRBV19 and J usage is TRBJ2-7, with D perhaps TRBD1 (5 bases). Germline values: CDR1 LNHDA, CDR2 SQIVND (reference sequence). Trimming left V 7 bases short and J 4 bases short, with 11 bases between. The CDR3 loop spans 12 amino acids. The chain's CDR3 is CASMGPLYEQYF. The CDR3 bases are TGTGCCAGTATGGGGCCATTATACGAGCAGTACTTC.

The chain couples TRBV5-1 to TRBJ1-1, with D tentatively TRBD1 (5 bases). This CDR3 is built from 14 residues. The germline V gene has CDR1 SGHRS and CDR2 YFSETQ. The germline V and J ends were trimmed by 4 bases and 10 bases, with 20 bases remaining between them. The CDR3 here is CASSPRDGLRAAFF. CDR3 bases: TGCGCCAGCAGCCCTCGGGACGGACTTCGAGCAGCTTTCTTT.

This chain links TRBV27 with TRBJ2-7; TRBD1 agrees at 11 bases. This CDR3 is built from 15 residues. Germline V gives CDR1 MNHEY, CDR2 SMNVEV (reference sequence). With 5 bases clipped from V and 9 bases from J, the junction kept 12 bases outside the gene matches. For the CDR3, the DNA is TGTGCCAGCAGTCCGGGGACAGGGGGGGAGTTTGGGCAGTACTTC. It translates to CASSPGTGGEFGQYF.

The V call is TRBV6-1, the J call TRBJ1-2; D call uncertain. Germline V lookup: CDR1 MNHNS, CDR2 SASEGT. V lost 2 bases to trimming and J lost 4 bases, with 23 bases between them. This CDR3 comprises 18 residues. The CDR3 bases are TGTGCCAGCAGTGAAAGGGCGGTGGGTAGTACAGTCTTCTATGGCTACACCTTC. Its protein is CASSERAVGSTVFYGYTF.

The CDR3 region is CASSIIAGATAGELFF. DNA of the CDR3: TGTGCCAGTAGTATCATAGCGGGGGCTACCGCCGGGGAGCTGTTTTTT. The rearrangement uses TRBV19 and TRBJ2-2; TRBD2 matches at 9 bases. Trimming at V came to 3 bases and at J to 6 bases, leaving 8 bases not matched to a gene. The CDR3 runs 16 residues. Germline CDR1 reads LNHDA; CDR2 reads SQIVND (reference sequence).

This chain connects TRBV2 to TRBJ1-5, with a weak D call TRBD1 (6 bases). The germline V gene has CDR1 SNHLY and CDR2 FYNNEI. The length of the CDR3 is 15 residues. V was cut by 1 base and J by 6 bases, with 13 bases left in between. CDR3 in amino acids: CASSEGGGLGQPQHF. Written as DNA, the CDR3 is TGTGCCAGCAGTGAAGGGGGGGGGCTGGGTCAGCCCCAGCATTTT.

The V call is TRBV28, the J call TRBJ1-1; maybe TRBD1 (6 bases). Germline V gene lookup returns CDR1 MDHEN and CDR2 SYDVKM. Trimming took 3 bases from V and 6 from J, leaving 20 bases between them. The CDR3 sequence is 16 residues long. CDR3 in DNA: TGTGCCAGCAGTTTGGGCGGCGGGGGGCGGATGGCTGAAGCTTTCTTT. Residues: CASSLGGGGRMAEAFF.

This clone was recorded once. This chain uses TRBV5-8 with TRBJ2-1; D is unclear. There are 15 residues in the CDR3. Looked up from germline, CDR1 is SGHTS and CDR2 is YDEGEE. Trimming cost V 2 bases and J 3 bases, with 12 bases left between them. CDR3 in DNA: TGTGCCAGCAGCTTAATAGATCCTTACTACAATGAGCAGTTCTTC. The encoded protein is CASSLIDPYYNEQFF. Drawing the rest from reference TRBV5-8 and TRBJ2-1, the complete variable domain is EAGVTQSPTHLIKTRGQQATLRCSPISGHTSVYWYQQALGLGLQFLLWYDEGEERNRGNFPPRFSGRQFPNYSSELNVNALELEDSALYLCASSLIDPYYNEQFFGPGTRLTVL.

This chain connects TRBV5-1 to TRBJ1-4, with a possible D match to TRBD1 (5 bases). Germline V CDR1 and CDR2: SGHRS, YFSETQ. The CDR3 is 14 amino acids. Trimming shortened V by 4 bases and J by 2 bases, and 9 bases separated the two germline ends. The DNA for the CDR3 is TGCGCCAGCAGCCGGGAGGGGACTAATGAAAAACTGTTTTTT. Translating gives CASSREGTNEKLFF.

The chain has TRBV9 and TRBJ1-1; no clear D. Germline-derived CDR1 and CDR2 are SGDLS and YYNGEE. The CDR3 covers 14 residues. V was shortened by 0 bases and J by 0 bases, with 6 bases between the two germline ends. Here the CDR3 reads CASSVGRLNTEAFF. The CDR3 bases are TGTGCCAGCAGCGTAGGGCGGCTGAACACTGAAGCTTTCTTT.

The chain links TRBV10-3 to TRBJ1-4; no definite D call. CDR1 is ENHRY, CDR2 SYGVKD, per germline. The CDR3 consists of 14 residues. With 8 bases removed from V and 0 bases from J, the gap between germline ends came to 10 bases. CDR3 nucleotides: TGTGCCATCCGTCGTGACTCAACTAATGAAAAACTGTTTTTT. Encoded protein: CAIRRDSTNEKLFF.

CDR3 in DNA: TGTGCCAGCAGCGTAGGTGGGGGCTCTGGAAACACCATATATTTT. Translated: CASSVGGGSGNTIYF. The chain combines TRBV9 with TRBJ1-3, with a weak D call TRBD1 (5 bases). Trimming took 0 bases from V and 0 from J, leaving 7 bases between them. Germline V CDR1 and CDR2: SGDLS, YYNGEE. The CDR3 has 15 residues.

The rearrangement uses TRBV6-2 or TRBV6-3 and TRBJ1-1; D uncertain. CDR3 length: 13 residues. CDR1 and CDR2 (germline): MNHEY, SVGEGT. V lost 0 bases, J lost 5 bases, and 7 bases lay in between. The CDR3 DNA follows: TGTGCCAGCAGTTACTCGATTACGACTGAAGCTTTCTTT. Its protein product is CASSYSITTEAFF.

This chain joins TRBV6-1 and TRBJ1-2; possible D gene TRBD1, 5 bases. The CDR3 covers 16 residues. Germline V gives CDR1 MNHNS, CDR2 SASEGT. The V and J ends lost 1 base and 1 base respectively, with 13 bases between them. DNA of the CDR3: TGTGCCAGCAGTGAAGAGGTGGGGCGGAGTAACTATGGCTACACCTTC. It translates to CASSEEVGRSNYGYTF.

The rearrangement links TRBV28 to TRBJ2-3; D may be TRBD1 or TRBD2 (5 bases each). Germline assignment: CDR1 MDHEN and CDR2 SYDVKM. V dropped 10 bases and J dropped 6 bases, with 11 bases sitting between them. The CDR3 sequence is 11 residues long. The CDR3 protein is CATFWGDTQYF. The CDR3 DNA reads TGTGCCACCTTCTGGGGGGATACGCAGTATTTT.

The V call is TRBV2, the J call TRBJ1-3; 8 nucleotides align to TRBD1. Germline CDR1 SNHLY, CDR2 FYNNEI. The V gene end was trimmed by 4 bases and the J gene end by 4 bases; junction bases not matched to a gene: 6. The CDR3 contains 15 residues. CDR3: CASSVWTGSGNTIYF. As DNA, the CDR3 is TGTGCCAGCAGTGTATGGACAGGGAGCGGAAACACCATATATTTT.

V usage is TRBV5-1 and J usage is TRBJ1-2; 7 bases map to TRBD1. Germline V lookup: CDR1 SGHRS, CDR2 YFSETQ. The CDR3 spans 15 residues. V lost 3 bases and J lost 4; bases outside the gene matches: 9. CDR3 coding DNA: TGCGCCAGCAGCTCGAAGAACAGGGGAGGCTATGGCTACACCTTC. Its protein product is CASSSKNRGGYGYTF. The entire variable domain, with the rest obtained from reference TRBV5-1 and TRBJ1-2, is as follows: KAGVTQTPRYLIKTRGQQVTLSCSPISGHRSVSWYQQTPGQGLQFLFEYFSETQRNKGNFPGRFSGRQFSNSRSEMNVSTLELGDSALYLCASSSKNRGGYGYTFGSGTRLTVV.